This T cell receptor (beta chain) was identified in a study of cytomegalovirus exposure and HLA in healthy donors. The PCR was carried out with 60 Vbeta primers and 13 Jbeta primers. The repertoire was sequenced with immunoSEQ multiplex PCR; TCRdb's copy has only in-frame clones and lacks some. The sample comprises about 190,000 clones, 80% of which are singletons, and over 5.5% rests with the top ten. Germline CDR1 reads MDHEN; CDR2 reads SYDVKM. This CDR3 comprises 11 residues. V lost 5 bases and J lost 7, with 9 bases in between. The chain links TRBV28 to TRBJ2-7, with D hard to call. This TCR came from a man aged 35 to 55 in good health and CMV-seropositive. Sequences were obtained from PBMCs. The CDR3 region is CASSLSFEQYF. CDR3 DNA: TGTGCCAGCAGTCTTTCCTTTGAGCAGTACTTC.